The next 4 T cell receptor beta chains were all read from a single sample in a study of blood T cell repertoires in COVID-19. Profiled with immunoSEQ multiplex PCR; TCRdb holds only in-frame clones, not every one. Found here are about 99,000 clones, roughly 88% of them singletons; the top ten hold about 3%. Sequenced input: peripheral blood. These receptors all come from a human donor in a cohort sampled during active COVID-19.

The rearrangement uses TRBV7-2 and TRBJ2-2; D is unresolved. CDR3 length: 14 amino acids. V gave up 5 bases and J gave up 4 bases, with 11 bases separating them. The V gene's germline CDR1 is SGHTA and CDR2 FQGNSA. CDR3 nucleotide sequence: TGTGCCAGCAGCGCCGGAGTTCGCACCGGGGAGCTGTTTTTT. Amino acid sequence: CASSAGVRTGELFF.

This chain links TRBV11-3 with TRBJ2-3; D is ambiguous. V was cut by 4 bases and J by 3 bases, with 11 bases left in between. In germline, CDR1 is SGHNT, CDR2 YENEEA. The CDR3 is 14 residues long. CDR3 in amino acids: CASSYSGLTDTQYF. CDR3 DNA sequence: TGTGCCAGCAGCTACTCAGGTTTAACAGATACGCAGTATTTT.

The chain combines TRBV30 with TRBJ1-4, with 8 bases fitting TRBD1. J gave up 7 bases and V 2 bases, and 12 bases lay outside the gene matches. Germline V gene data show CDR1 as GTSNPN and CDR2 as SVGIG (reference sequence). The CDR3 is 16 residues long. The CDR3 nucleotides are TGTGCCTGGAGTATTCCCTCCAGGGGGCACGTTGAAAAACTGTTTTTT. Its protein is CAWSIPSRGHVEKLFF.

This clone appeared a single time. The chain recombines TRBV30 with TRBJ1-3; 8 nucleotides line up with TRBD1. Germline values: CDR1 GTSNPN, CDR2 SVGIG (reference sequence). After removal of 4 bases from V and 2 bases from J, the junction contained 4 bases not matched to a gene. CDR3 length: 14 residues. The CDR3 here is CAWTEGQAGNTIYF. CDR3 sequence (DNA): TGTGCCTGGACCGAGGGACAGGCTGGAAACACCATATATTTT.